This TCR beta chain was recorded in a study of T cell responses to AZD1222 COVID-19 vaccine. Measured with immunoSEQ multiplex PCR; TCRdb has only the in-frame clones, and not every one. The sample lists about 190,000 clones; approximately 90% were seen once. Study-wide results and caveats: Donor demographics were predominantly white British with a female majority; clonal diversity may be underestimated.

The V gene's germline CDR1 is ENHRY and CDR2 SYGVKD. The CDR3 is 14 amino acids. With V trimmed by 2 bases and J by 1 base, 0 bases remained unmatched. Points on this clone: The target antigen is unknown.

The sample consisted of peripheral blood, taken on day 0 of AZD1222 vaccination. The rearrangement uses TRBV10-3 and TRBJ2-5; TRBD2 aligns across 8 bases. The sequence was collected from an adult in good health. This CDR3 is CAISETSGQETQYF. CDR3 bases: TGTGCCATCAGTGAGACTAGCGGCCAAGAGACCCAGTACTTC.